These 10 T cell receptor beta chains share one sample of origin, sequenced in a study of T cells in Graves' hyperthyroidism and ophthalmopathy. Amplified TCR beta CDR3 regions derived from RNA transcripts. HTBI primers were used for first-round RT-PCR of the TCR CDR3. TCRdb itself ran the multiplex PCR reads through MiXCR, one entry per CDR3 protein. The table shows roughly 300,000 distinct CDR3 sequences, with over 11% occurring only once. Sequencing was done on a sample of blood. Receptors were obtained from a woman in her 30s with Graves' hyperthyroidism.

Here the CDR3 DNA reads TGTGCCAGCAGCTACCTTTTAGGATCAACTAATGAAAAACTGTTTTTT. Translating gives CASSYLLGSTNEKLFF. The chain carries TRBV6-9 and TRBJ1-4; no reliable D call. The CDR3 is 16 residues long. CDR1 and CDR2 from the germline V gene are MNHGY and SVAAGI. The V and J ends lost 6 bases and 0 bases respectively, with 14 bases between them.

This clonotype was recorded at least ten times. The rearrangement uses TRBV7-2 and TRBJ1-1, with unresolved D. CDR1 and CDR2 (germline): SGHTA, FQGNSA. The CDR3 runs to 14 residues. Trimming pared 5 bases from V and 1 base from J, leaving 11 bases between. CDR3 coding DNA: TGTGCCAGCAGCCCCAGGATACAGAACACTGAAGCTTTCTTT. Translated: CASSPRIQNTEAFF.

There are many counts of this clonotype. The CDR3 nucleotides are TGCAGTGCTAATGCGGTCCACCACGAGCAGTACTTC. It translates to CSANAVHHEQYF. V is TRBV20-1 and J is TRBJ2-7; no reliable D call. This CDR3 spans 12 amino acids. Trimming took 4 bases from V and 5 from J, leaving 12 bases between them. Germline V gene data show CDR1 as DFQATT and CDR2 as SNEGSKA (reference sequence).

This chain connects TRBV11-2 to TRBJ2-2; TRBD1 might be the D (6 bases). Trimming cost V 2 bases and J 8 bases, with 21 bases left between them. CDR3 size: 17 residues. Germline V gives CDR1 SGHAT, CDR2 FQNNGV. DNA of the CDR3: TGTGCCAGCAGCTTAAGTCTTCGAACAAACAGGGAAGGGGAGCTGTTTTTT. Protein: CASSLSLRTNREGELFF.

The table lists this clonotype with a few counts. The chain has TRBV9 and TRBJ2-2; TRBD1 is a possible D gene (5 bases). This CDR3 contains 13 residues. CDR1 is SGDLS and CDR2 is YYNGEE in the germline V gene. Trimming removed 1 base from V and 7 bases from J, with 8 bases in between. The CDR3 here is CASSVTGIGELFF. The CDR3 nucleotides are TGTGCCAGCAGCGTAACAGGTATCGGGGAGCTGTTTTTT.

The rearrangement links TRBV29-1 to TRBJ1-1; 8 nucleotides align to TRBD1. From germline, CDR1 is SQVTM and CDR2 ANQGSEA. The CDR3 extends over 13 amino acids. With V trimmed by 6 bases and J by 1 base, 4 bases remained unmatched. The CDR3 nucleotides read TGCAGCGTGTATACAGGGGGGAACACTGAAGCTTTCTTT. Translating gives CSVYTGGNTEAFF. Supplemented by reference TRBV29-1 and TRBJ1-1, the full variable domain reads SAVISQKPSRDICQRGTSLTIQCQVDSQVTMMFWYRQQPGQSLTLIATANQGSEATYESGFVIDKFPISRPNLTFSTLTVSNMSPEDSSIYLCSVYTGGNTEAFFGQGTRLTVV.

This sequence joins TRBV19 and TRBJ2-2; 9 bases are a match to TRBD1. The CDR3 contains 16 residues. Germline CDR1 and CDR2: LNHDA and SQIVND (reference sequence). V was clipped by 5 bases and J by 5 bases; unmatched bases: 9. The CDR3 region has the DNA TGTGCCAGTAGTCATCACATAGGACAGGGGACCGGGGAGCTGTTTTTT. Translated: CASSHHIGQGTGELFF.

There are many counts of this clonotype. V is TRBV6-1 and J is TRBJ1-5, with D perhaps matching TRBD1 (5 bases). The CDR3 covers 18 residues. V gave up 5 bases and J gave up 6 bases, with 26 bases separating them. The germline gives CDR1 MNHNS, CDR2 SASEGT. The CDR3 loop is CASSPLREGRGVGQPQHF. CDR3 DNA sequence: TGTGCCAGCAGTCCTCTCCGGGAGGGAAGGGGAGTGGGTCAGCCCCAGCATTTT.

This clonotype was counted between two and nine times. The DNA of the CDR3 is TGTGCCAGCAGGACAGGAGAGAATTCACCCCTCCACTTT. Translating gives CASRTGENSPLHF. The rearrangement uses TRBV6-2 or TRBV6-3 and TRBJ1-6, with D perhaps TRBD1 (6 bases). Germline V gives CDR1 MNHEY, CDR2 SVGEGT. The CDR3 extends over 13 amino acids. V was clipped by 6 bases and J by 7 bases, with 10 bases between them.

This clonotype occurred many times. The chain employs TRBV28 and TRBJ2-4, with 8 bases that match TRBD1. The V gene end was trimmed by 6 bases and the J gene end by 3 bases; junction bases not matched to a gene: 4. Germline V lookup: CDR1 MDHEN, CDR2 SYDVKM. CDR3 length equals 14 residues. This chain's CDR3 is CASRIGQGKNIQYF. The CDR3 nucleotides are TGTGCCAGCAGGATAGGACAGGGCAAAAACATTCAGTACTTC.